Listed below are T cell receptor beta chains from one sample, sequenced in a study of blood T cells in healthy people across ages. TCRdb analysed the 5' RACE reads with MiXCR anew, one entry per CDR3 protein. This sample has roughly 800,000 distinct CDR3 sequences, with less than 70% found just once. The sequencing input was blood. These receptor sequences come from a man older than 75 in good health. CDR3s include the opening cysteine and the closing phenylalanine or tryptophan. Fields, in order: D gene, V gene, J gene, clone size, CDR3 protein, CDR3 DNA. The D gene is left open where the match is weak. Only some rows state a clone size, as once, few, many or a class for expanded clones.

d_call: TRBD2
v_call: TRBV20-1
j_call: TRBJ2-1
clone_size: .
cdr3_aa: CSASSSGKTPYNEQFF
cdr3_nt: TGCAGTGCTAGCTCTAGCGGGAAAACCCCCTACAATGAGCAGTTCTTC

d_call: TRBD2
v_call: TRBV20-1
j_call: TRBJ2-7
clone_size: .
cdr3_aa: CSARERGGRSLASYNEQYF
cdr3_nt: TGCAGTGCTAGAGAACGGGGGGGACGGTCGCTAGCGTCCTACAATGAGCAGTACTTC

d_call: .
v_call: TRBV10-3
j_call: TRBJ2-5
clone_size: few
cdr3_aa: CATEYRETQYF
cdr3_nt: TGTGCCACCGAATACAGAGAGACCCAGTACTTC

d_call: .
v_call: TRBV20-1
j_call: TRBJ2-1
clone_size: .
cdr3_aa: CSATHLTSGPEQFF
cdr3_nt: TGCAGTGCCACCCACCTAACCTCGGGCCCCGAGCAGTTCTTC

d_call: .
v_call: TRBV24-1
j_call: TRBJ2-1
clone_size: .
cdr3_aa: CATSVQRNNEQFF
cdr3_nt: TGTGCCACCAGTGTACAACGTAACAATGAGCAGTTCTTC

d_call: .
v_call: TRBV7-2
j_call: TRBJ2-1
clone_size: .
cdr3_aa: CASSLGGSHYNEQFF
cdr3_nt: TGTGCCAGCAGCTTAGGAGGGAGCCACTACAATGAGCAGTTCTTC

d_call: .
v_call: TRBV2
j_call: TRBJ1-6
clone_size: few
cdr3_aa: CASSEGGALYNSPLHF
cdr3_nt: TGTGCCAGCAGTGAAGGAGGGGCTTTATATAATTCACCCCTCCACTTT

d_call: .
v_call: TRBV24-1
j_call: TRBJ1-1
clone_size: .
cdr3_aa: CATSGGLGNTEAFF
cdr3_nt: TGTGCCACCAGTGGTGGACTGGGAAACACTGAGGCTTTCTTT

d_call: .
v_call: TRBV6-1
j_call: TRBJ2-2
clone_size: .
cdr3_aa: CANRFRDPNTGELFF
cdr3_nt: TGTGCCAACAGGTTCCGGGACCCGAACACCGGGGAGCTGTTTTTT

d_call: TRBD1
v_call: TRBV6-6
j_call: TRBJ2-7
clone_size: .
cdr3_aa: CASSYSGQGVSEQYF
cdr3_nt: TGTGCCAGCAGTTACTCGGGACAGGGGGTTTCCGAGCAGTACTTC

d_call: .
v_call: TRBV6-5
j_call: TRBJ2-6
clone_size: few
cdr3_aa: CASRPTAGIGANVLTF
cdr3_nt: TGTGCCAGCAGACCAACGGCGGGGATCGGGGCCAACGTCCTGACTTTC

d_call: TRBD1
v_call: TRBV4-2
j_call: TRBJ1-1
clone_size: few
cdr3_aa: CASSRGTGVGITEAFF
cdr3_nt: TGTGCCAGCAGCCGGGGGACAGGGGTCGGGATCACTGAAGCTTTCTTT

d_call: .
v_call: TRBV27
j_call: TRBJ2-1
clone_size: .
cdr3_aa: CASSFSGSGNEQFF
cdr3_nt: TGTGCCAGCAGTTTTTCAGGGTCGGGCAATGAGCAGTTCTTC

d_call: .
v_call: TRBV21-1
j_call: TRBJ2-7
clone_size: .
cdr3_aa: CASSKGGQGYEQYF
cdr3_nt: TGTGCCAGCAGCAAAGGGGGCCAGGGCTACGAGCAGTACTTC

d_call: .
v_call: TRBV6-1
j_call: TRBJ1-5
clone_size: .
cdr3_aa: CASILWNPSNQPQHF
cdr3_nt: TGTGCCAGCATACTTTGGAACCCAAGCAATCAGCCCCAGCATTTT

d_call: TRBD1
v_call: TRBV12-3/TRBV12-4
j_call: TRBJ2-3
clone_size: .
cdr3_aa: CASSPRQGSGRAGAYF
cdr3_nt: TGTGCCAGCAGCCCAAGACAGGGCTCCGGTAGGGCGGGCGCGTATTTT

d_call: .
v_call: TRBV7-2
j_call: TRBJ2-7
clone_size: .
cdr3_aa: CASQEAVSSDEQYF
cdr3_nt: TGTGCCAGCCAGGAGGCAGTGAGCTCCGACGAGCAGTACTTC

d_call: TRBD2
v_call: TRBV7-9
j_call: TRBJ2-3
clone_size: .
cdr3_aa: CASSQSGTRETQYF
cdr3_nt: TGTGCCAGCAGCCAAAGCGGGACCAGAGAGACGCAGTATTTT

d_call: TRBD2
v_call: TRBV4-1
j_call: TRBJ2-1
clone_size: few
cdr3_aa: CASSQELGSGSRYNEQFF
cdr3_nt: TGCGCCAGCAGCCAAGAACTGGGTAGCGGGAGTAGGTACAATGAGCAGTTCTTC

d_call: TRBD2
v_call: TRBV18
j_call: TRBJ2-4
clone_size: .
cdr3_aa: CASSPLAGGPSYNEQYF
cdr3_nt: TGTGCCAGCTCACCCCTAGCGGGAGGTCCCTCCTACAATGAGCAGTACTTC

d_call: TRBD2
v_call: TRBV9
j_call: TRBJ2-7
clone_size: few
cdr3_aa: CASSPRGAGAHEQYF
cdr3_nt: TGTGCCAGCAGCCCCCGGGGAGCGGGAGCCCACGAGCAGTACTTC

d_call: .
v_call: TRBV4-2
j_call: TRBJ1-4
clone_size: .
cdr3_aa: CASSQEAQSDEKLFF
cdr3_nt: TGTGCCAGCAGCCAAGAGGCTCAGAGCGATGAAAAACTGTTTTTT

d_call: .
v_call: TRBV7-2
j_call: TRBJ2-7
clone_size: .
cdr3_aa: CASSSRLGPYEQYF
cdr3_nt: TGTGCCAGCAGCTCTAGACTGGGCCCCTACGAGCAGTACTTC

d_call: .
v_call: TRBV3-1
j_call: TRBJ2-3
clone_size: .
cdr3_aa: CASSPDGIGHRYAYF
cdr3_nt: TGTGCCAGCAGCCCGGACGGGATTGGACACAGATACGCGTATTTT

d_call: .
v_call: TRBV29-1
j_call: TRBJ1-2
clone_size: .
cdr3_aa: CSVVQNYGYTF
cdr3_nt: TGCAGCGTTGTACAGAATTATGGCTACACCTTC

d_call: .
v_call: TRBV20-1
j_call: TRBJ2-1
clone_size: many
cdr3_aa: CSARDYNEQFF
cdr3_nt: TGCAGTGCTAGAGATTACAATGAGCAGTTCTTC

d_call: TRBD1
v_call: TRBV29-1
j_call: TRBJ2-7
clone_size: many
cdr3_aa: CSVGQVPYEQYF
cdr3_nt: TGCAGCGTCGGACAGGTACCCTACGAGCAGTACTTC

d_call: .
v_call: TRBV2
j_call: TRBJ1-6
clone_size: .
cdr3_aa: CASSEQGQNSPLHF
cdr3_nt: TGTGCCAGCAGTGAACAGGGTCAAAATTCACCCCTCCACTTT

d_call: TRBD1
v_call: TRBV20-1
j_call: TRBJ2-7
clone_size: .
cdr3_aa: CSAQGQDSYEQYF
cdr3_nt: TGCAGTGCCCAAGGACAGGATTCCTACGAGCAGTACTTC

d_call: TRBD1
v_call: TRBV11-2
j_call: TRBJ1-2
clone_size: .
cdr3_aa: CASSMAGQGNYGYTF
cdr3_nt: TGTGCCAGCAGCATGGCGGGACAGGGGAACTATGGCTACACCTTC

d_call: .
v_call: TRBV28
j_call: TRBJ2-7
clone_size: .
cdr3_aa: CASSLLAGLTYNEQYF
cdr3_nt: TGTGCCAGCAGTTTATTGGCGGGACTCACCTACAATGAGCAGTACTTC

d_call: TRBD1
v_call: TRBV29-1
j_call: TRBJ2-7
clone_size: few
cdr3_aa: CSGGQSGEQYF
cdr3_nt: TGCAGCGGGGGACAGTCGGGGGAGCAGTACTTC

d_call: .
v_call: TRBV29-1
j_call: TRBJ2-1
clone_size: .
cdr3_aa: CSVEVAVDSEQFF
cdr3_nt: TGCAGCGTTGAAGTGGCGGTAGACAGTGAGCAGTTCTTC